Sequencing of this T cell receptor beta chain was carried out in a study of blood T cell repertoires in COVID-19. Trimming at V came to 0 bases and at J to 4 bases, leaving 5 bases not matched to a gene. The CDR3 length is 16 residues. Looked up from germline, CDR1 is LGHDT and CDR2 is YNNKEL (reference sequence). The repertoire was sequenced with immunoSEQ multiplex PCR; TCRdb's copy has only in-frame clones and lacks some. In the table there are around 300,000 clones, 90% of which are singletons. The specimen sequenced was PBMCs or T cells enriched from blood (not recorded which). The gene calls are TRBV3-1 (or the pseudogene TRBV3-2) and TRBJ2-1, with 8 bases matching TRBD2. The clonotype was recovered from a woman aged 18-29 years with acute COVID-19. CDR3 DNA: TGTGCCAGCAGCCAAGATTTTCGCGGGAGGTACAATGAGCAGTTCTTC. This gives the protein CASSQDFRGRYNEQFF.